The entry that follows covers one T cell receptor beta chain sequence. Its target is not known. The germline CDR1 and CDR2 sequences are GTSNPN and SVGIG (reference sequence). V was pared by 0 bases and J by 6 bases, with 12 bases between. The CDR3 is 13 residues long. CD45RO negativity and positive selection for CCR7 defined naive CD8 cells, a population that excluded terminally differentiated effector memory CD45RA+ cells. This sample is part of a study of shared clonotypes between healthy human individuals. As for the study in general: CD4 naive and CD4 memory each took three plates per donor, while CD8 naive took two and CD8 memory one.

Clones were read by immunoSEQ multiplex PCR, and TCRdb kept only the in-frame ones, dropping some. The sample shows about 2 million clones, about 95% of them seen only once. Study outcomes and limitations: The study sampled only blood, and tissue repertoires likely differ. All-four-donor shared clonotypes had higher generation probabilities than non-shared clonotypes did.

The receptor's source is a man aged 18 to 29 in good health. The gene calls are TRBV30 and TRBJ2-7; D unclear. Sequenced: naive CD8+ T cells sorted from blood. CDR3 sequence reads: CAWSVSTMGEQYF. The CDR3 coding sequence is TGTGCCTGGAGTGTTAGCACGATGGGCGAGCAGTACTTC.